The entry that follows covers one TCR beta chain sequence. The antigen remains undetermined. The data were taken from a study of cytomegalovirus exposure and HLA in healthy donors. CDR3 length: 12 residues. Germline V CDR1 and CDR2: LNHDA, SQIVND (reference sequence). Unmatched junction bases numbered 6, after V lost 11 bases and J lost 6 bases. PCR was performed using 60 Vbeta and 13 Jbeta primers. Sequencing was performed with immunoSEQ multiplex PCR; in TCRdb, only in-frame clones are kept and a portion is missing. The sample yields some 70,000 clones, 55% to 70% seen once. Regarding the study as a whole: Researchers reported from a later analysis that most CMV-associated TCR beta chains appeared HLA-restricted.

The sequenced sample was PBMCs. The chain has TRBV19 and TRBJ2-1; TRBD2 agrees at 8 bases. The sequence came from a woman aged 45-65 years in good health and CMV-seronegative. CDR3 protein: CASGGQGNEQFF. The CDR3 DNA reads as TGTGCCTCGGGAGGGCAGGGCAATGAGCAGTTCTTC.